This T cell receptor beta chain was found in a study of T cell changes during pregnancy in multiple sclerosis. The ends were cut back, 0 bases at V and 0 bases at J, with 19 bases in the middle. The germline V gene has CDR1 SGHTS and CDR2 YDEGEE. The CDR3 sequence is 19 residues long. This table comes from immunoSEQ multiplex PCR, and its TCRdb copy is limited to in-frame clones, with some not included. The table includes around 37,000 clones, more than 70% detected once. The V gene is TRBV5-8, the J gene TRBJ2-1; a weak D match, TRBD2 (5 bases). This specimen consisted of CD8+ T cells from peripheral blood mononuclear cells, obtained in the third trimester of pregnancy. This TCR came from a female donor with multiple sclerosis, enrolled in a pregnancy study. This CDR3 is CASSLELGLRTFSYNEQFF. The DNA for the CDR3 is TGTGCCAGCAGCTTGGAATTAGGCCTCAGGACTTTCTCCTACAATGAGCAGTTCTTC.